The text below deals with one T cell receptor (beta chain). Its antigen is unknown. This sample was taken from a study of beta chain features in type 1 diabetes. Study observations and caveats: HLA influence on TCRB rearrangement stayed unresolved here.

The sequenced template was cDNA made from the entire isolated RNA. Libraries were prepared by immunoSEQ multiplex PCR; TCRdb keeps only in-frame clonotypes and omits some of them. The sample has some 150,000 clones; about 50% are singletons. The V gene's germline CDR1 is SGHRS and CDR2 YFSETQ. CDR3 size: 16 residues. The J segment lost 7 bases and the V segment lost 1 base, leaving 7 bases of the junction unmatched. The specimen was Tregs from blood. This clonotype originated in a man aged 18 to 29 in good health. The V gene is TRBV5-1, the J gene TRBJ2-1; 11 bases fit TRBD2. The CDR3 DNA sequence: TGCGCCAGCAGCTTGTTCGTAGCGGGAGGGCCTAATGAGCAGTTCTTC. Its translation: CASSLFVAGGPNEQFF.